This is a list of T cell receptor beta chains from one sample in a study of T cells in Graves' hyperthyroidism and ophthalmopathy. TCRdb fed the multiplex PCR reads into MiXCR, producing one record per CDR3 protein. This table has fewer than 250,000 distinct CDR3 sequences, 17% appearing once. The sequencing sample was made of blood. The receptor source for this set is a man aged 45-65 years with Graves' hyperthyroidism. CDR3s include the opening cysteine and the closing phenylalanine or tryptophan. D genes are given only for firm matches. Size is stated for part of the rows, as once, few or many counts, or as a class when the clone is expanded.

v_gene	abundance	d_gene	j_gene	CDR3aa	CDR3nt
TRBV5-1	many	TRBD1	TRBJ1-1	CASSSGQGAYTEAFF	TGCGCCAGCAGCTCCGGGCAGGGGGCTTACACTGAAGCTTTCTTT
TRBV28	.	.	TRBJ1-6	CASSFPLTGFYNSPLHF	TGTGCCAGCAGTTTCCCTTTAACAGGATTTTATAATTCACCCCTCCACTTT
TRBV6-6	.	.	TRBJ2-3	CASSYGGRGTQYF	TGTGCCAGCAGTTACGGGGGGCGAGGCACGCAGTATTTT
TRBV28	.	TRBD1	TRBJ1-5	CASRTDRGGQPQHF	TGTGCCAGCAGAACCGACAGGGGGGGACAGCCCCAGCATTTT
TRBV28	many	.	TRBJ2-7	CASSTQGPYEQYF	TGTGCCAGCAGTACACAGGGACCCTACGAGCAGTACTTC
TRBV28	many	.	TRBJ2-7	CASSLDGTYGRHSYEQYF	TGTGCCAGCAGTTTAGATGGGACCTATGGTCGACACTCCTACGAGCAGTACTTC
TRBV12-5	many	.	TRBJ1-5	CASGLGTDFTSNQPQHF	TGTGCTAGTGGTTTGGGGACAGATTTTACTAGCAATCAGCCCCAGCATTTT
TRBV6-5	few	.	TRBJ2-7	CASSYGSPSYEQYF	TGTGCCAGCAGTTATGGCAGCCCCTCCTACGAGCAGTACTTC
TRBV18	many	TRBD2	TRBJ2-3	CASSRSGGTGTDTQYF	TGTGCCAGCTCACGAAGCGGGGGAACTGGCACAGATACGCAGTATTTT
TRBV4-3	many	.	TRBJ1-1	CASSYDTWNTEAFF	TGCGCCAGCAGCTACGACACATGGAACACTGAAGCTTTCTTT
TRBV20-1	few	TRBD2	TRBJ2-7	CSARDTSGAFREQYF	TGCAGTGCTAGAGATACTAGCGGGGCTTTTAGAGAGCAGTACTTC
TRBV6-5	few	.	TRBJ2-1	CASSYVQGGRGEQFF	TGTGCCAGCAGTTATGTCCAGGGAGGACGGGGTGAGCAGTTCTTC
TRBV2	many	.	TRBJ1-5	CASSLSGNQPQHF	TGTGCCAGCAGTCTCTCAGGCAATCAGCCCCAGCATTTT
TRBV5-1	.	TRBD2	TRBJ2-7	CASSPGLAGPGREQYF	TGCGCCAGCAGCCCGGGGCTAGCGGGGCCAGGGCGCGAGCAGTACTTC
TRBV14	many	TRBD2	TRBJ2-7	CASSRLAGASEQYF	TGTGCCAGCTCGCGATTAGCGGGAGCTTCGGAGCAGTACTTC
TRBV12-3/TRBV12-4	many	TRBD1	TRBJ1-2	CASTPGTGAGYTF	TGTGCCAGCACCCCCGGGACAGGGGCCGGCTACACCTTC
TRBV27	many	TRBD2	TRBJ2-1	CASIGTSGRVPNSYNEQFF	TGTGCCAGCATAGGGACTAGCGGGAGGGTACCGAACTCCTACAATGAGCAGTTCTTC
TRBV6-2/TRBV6-3	.	TRBD2	TRBJ2-2	CASSYSPSGYTGELFF	TGTGCCAGCAGTTACTCGCCTAGCGGTTACACCGGGGAGCTGTTTTTT
TRBV20-1	.	.	TRBJ1-2	CSARGGTYYGYTF	TGCAGTGCTAGGGGGGGGACATACTATGGCTACACCTTC
TRBV19	many	.	TRBJ1-1	CASSREGRTEAFF	TGTGCCAGTAGTAGGGAAGGGCGGACTGAAGCTTTCTTT
TRBV7-3	few	.	TRBJ2-5	CASSPGTEETQYF	TGTGCCAGCAGCCCCGGGACGGAAGAGACCCAGTACTTC
TRBV15	.	.	TRBJ1-4	CATTRERTNEKLFF	TGTGCCACGACCAGGGAGAGGACTAATGAAAAACTGTTTTTT
TRBV6-5	few	.	TRBJ1-1	CASSYRTRANTEAFF	TGTGCCAGCAGTTACCGTACTAGGGCGAACACTGAAGCTTTCTTT
TRBV24-1	few	.	TRBJ2-1	CATSDASMYEQFF	TGTGCCACCAGTGATGCCAGTATGTATGAGCAGTTCTTC
TRBV5-1	.	TRBD2	TRBJ2-5	CASSPGASGSWETQYF	TGCGCCAGCAGCCCGGGGGCTAGCGGGAGTTGGGAGACCCAGTACTTC
TRBV18	.	.	TRBJ2-7	CASSPQDSYEQYF	TGTGCCAGCTCACCACAGGACTCCTACGAGCAGTACTTC
TRBV4-2	few	.	TRBJ2-1	CASSLHIGRNEQFF	TGTGCCAGCAGCCTTCATATAGGGAGGAATGAGCAGTTCTTC
TRBV30	.	.	TRBJ2-3	CAWTPGLGPDTQYF	TGTGCCTGGACTCCGGGACTTGGACCAGATACGCAGTATTTT
TRBV15	.	.	TRBJ1-5	CATSRGGGTPGNQPQHF	TGTGCCACCAGCAGAGGTGGGGGAACCCCGGGGAATCAGCCCCAGCATTTT
TRBV29-1	.	TRBD2	TRBJ2-3	CSVEGTSGSTDTQYF	TGCAGCGTCGAAGGGACTAGCGGGAGCACAGATACGCAGTATTTT
TRBV12-5	few	.	TRBJ1-4	CASGFNEKLFF	TGTGCTAGTGGTTTTAATGAAAAACTGTTTTTT
TRBV28	few	.	TRBJ2-5	CASSPQGTQYF	TGTGCCAGCAGTCCCCAGGGGACCCAGTACTTC
TRBV27	many	.	TRBJ1-1	CASSLSMGYTEAFF	TGTGCCAGCAGTTTATCCATGGGGTACACTGAAGCTTTCTTT
TRBV9	.	TRBD2	TRBJ2-7	CASSAKGVAGEAYEQYF	TGTGCCAGCAGCGCAAAGGGAGTAGCGGGAGAGGCCTACGAGCAGTACTTC
TRBV5-1	many	.	TRBJ2-3	CASSRDRADTQYF	TGCGCCAGCAGCCGGGATAGGGCAGATACGCAGTATTTT
TRBV2	.	.	TRBJ2-2	CARQGGYRTGELFF	TGTGCCAGACAGGGGGGGTATCGCACCGGGGAGCTGTTTTTT
TRBV24-1	many	.	TRBJ2-7	CATSDPNADYEQYF	TGTGCCACCAGTGACCCCAACGCGGACTACGAGCAGTACTTC
TRBV5-1	few	TRBD2	TRBJ2-7	CASSATGTSGSLSYEQYF	TGCGCCAGCAGCGCGACGGGGACTAGCGGGAGTCTTTCCTACGAGCAGTACTTC
TRBV29-1	few	.	TRBJ1-2	CSVVQLYGYTF	TGCAGCGTTGTCCAGCTCTATGGCTACACCTTC
TRBV7-2	many	.	TRBJ2-5	CASSPSETQYF	TGTGCCAGCAGCCCTTCCGAGACCCAGTACTTC